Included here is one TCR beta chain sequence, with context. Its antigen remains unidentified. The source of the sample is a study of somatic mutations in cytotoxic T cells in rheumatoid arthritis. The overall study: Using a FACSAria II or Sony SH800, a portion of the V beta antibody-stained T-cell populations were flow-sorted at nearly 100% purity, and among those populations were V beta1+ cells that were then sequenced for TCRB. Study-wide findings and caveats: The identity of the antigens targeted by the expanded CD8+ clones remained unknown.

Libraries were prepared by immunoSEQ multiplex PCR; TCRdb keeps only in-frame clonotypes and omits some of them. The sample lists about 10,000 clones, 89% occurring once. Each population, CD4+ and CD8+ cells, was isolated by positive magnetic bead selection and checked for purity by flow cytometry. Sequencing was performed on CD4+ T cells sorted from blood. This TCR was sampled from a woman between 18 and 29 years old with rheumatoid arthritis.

This CDR3 reads CASSQVDLIHTDTQYF. The DNA of the CDR3 is TGCGCCAGCAGCCAAGTAGACTTAATTCACACAGATACGCAGTATTTT. The chain recombines TRBV4-1 with TRBJ2-3; D gene ambiguous. V shed 1 base and J shed 2 bases, with 13 bases lying between them. CDR1 is MGHRA and CDR2 is YSYEKL in the germline V gene. The CDR3 spans 16 residues.